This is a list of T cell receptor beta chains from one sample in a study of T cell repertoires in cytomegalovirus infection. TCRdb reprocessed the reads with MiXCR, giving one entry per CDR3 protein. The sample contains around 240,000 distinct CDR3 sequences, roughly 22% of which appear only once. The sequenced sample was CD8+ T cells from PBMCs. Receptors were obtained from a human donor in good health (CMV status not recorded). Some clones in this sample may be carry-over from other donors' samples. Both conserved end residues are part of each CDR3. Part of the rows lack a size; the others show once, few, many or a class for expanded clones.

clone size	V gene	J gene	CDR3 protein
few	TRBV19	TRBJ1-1	CASSKSSGGTEAFF
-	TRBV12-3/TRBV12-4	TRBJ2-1	CASSLGWVGGQFF
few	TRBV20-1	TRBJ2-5	CSATGTSEVETQYF
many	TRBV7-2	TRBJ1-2	CASSSRGSPLYGYTF
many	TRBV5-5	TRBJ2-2	CASSLGRTNTGELFF
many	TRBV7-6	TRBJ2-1	CASSLGAGNEQFF
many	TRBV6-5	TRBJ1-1	CASRQKGGTNTEAFF
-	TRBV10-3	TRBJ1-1	CAISESRGGNTEAFF
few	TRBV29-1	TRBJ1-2	CSVDIRTGHHGYTF
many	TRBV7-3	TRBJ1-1	CASSLTRDPDAFF
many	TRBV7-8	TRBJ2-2	CASSLGQGVWELFF
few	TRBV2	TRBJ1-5	CASRTPDGNQPQHF
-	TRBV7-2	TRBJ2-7	CASSPGEAYEQYF
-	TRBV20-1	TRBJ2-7	CSAREPGPFEQYF
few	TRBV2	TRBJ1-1	CASRLGGETEAFF
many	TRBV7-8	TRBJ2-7	CASSLWSDSSYEQYF
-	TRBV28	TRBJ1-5	CASSLGTAPNQPQHF
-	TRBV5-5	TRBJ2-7	CASSYGQGAYEQYF
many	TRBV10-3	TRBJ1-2	CAISDFVQYNYGYTF
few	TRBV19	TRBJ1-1	CASSPQSPEAFF
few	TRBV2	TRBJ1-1	CASKGRDAFF
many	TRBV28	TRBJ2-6	CASSSPVTGHSGANVLTF
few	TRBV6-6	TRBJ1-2	CASSYPSQGITGAVRGYTF
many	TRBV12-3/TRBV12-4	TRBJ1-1	CASSSGSEAFF
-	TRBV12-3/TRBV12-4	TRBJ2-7	CASSFRPSESEQYF
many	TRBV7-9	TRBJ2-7	CASSPSLSSGGAYEQYF
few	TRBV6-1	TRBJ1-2	CASSPWTGGLFGYTF
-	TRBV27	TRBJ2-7	CASKLGPGGEQYF
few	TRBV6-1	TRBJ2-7	CAGATSQGSSYEQYF
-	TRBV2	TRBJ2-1	CASSEGGWPHEQFF
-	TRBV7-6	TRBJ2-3	CASSLYSAGTSTDTQYF
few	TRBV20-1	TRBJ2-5	CSARDLGREETQYF
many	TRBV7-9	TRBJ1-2	CASSVTGGLANYGYTF
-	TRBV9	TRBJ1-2	CASEDRVRGYTF
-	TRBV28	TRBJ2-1	CASSQSGSSYNEQFF
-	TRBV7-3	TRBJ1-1	CASSPSRRTAEAFF
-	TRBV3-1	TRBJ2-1	CASSQDDYNEQFF
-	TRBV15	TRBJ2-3	CATSGHYDIGGTDTQYF
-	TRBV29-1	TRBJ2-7	CSVDGLDSAYEQYF
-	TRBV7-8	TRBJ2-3	CASSTPSGGSPSEYLTTDTQYF
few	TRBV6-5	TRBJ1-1	CASSYSGYAFF
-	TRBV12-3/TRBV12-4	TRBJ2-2	CASRSSGDENTGELFF
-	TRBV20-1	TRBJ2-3	CSAPGTGGLDTQYF
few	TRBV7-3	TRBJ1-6	CASSLSGTGDSPLHF
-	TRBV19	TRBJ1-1	CASSSLPSGVSGTEAFF
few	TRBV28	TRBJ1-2	CASSLTGWVGYGYTF
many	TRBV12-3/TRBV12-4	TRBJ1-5	CASSYPEQGNQPQHF
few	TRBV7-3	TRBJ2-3	CASSPGQGTTDTQYF
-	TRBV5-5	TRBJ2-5	CASSLGNEETQYF
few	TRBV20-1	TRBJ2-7	CSARDMGGGYEQYF
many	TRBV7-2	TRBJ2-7	CASSPRGQGPYEQYF
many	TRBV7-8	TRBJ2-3	CASSLAAGGADTQYF
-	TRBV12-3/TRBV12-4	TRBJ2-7	CASSRSQGAMAYEQYF
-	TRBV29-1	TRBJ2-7	CSVTQGMLYEQYF
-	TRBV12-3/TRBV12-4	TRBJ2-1	CASSSPAEQFF
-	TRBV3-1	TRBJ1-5	CASGRIANQPQHF
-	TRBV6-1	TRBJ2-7	CASSDRATYEQYF
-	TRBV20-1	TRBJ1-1	CSARGATTTTLEAFF
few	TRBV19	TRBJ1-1	CASKAGPNTEAFF